The TCR beta chain described here comes from a study of T-cell reconstitution after alpha-beta-depleted transplantation in children. Findings of the study overall: Expanded clones from the graft, numbering several hundred, reportedly supplied alpha-beta T cells about two months after transplant. T cells produced anew were the main source of T-cell counts and diversity one year after transplant. Recipient T cells and thymic progenitors that survived were the source of the high TCRbeta diversity seen at day 60 in some patients.

For TCRbeta, the library was prepared with unique molecular identifiers. TCRdb re-derived calls from the PCR reads in MiXCR, one entry per CDR3 protein. The repertoire holds a few hundred thousand distinct CDR3 sequences, 25% to 30% seen once, with less than 40% in the top ten. Of note for this clonotype: The antigen remains undetermined.

Sequenced material: PBMCs, taken before TCRalphabeta/CD19-depleted stem cell transplant. The source is a boy under two years old with Wiskott-Aldrich syndrome, due to receive a stem cell transplant.

As DNA, the CDR3 is TGTGCCAGCAGTTACTCGATCGGGGGGCCCCTGGCCAAAAACATTCAGTACTTC. It yields the protein CASSYSIGGPLAKNIQYF. The V gene is TRBV6-5, the J gene TRBJ2-4; TRBD2 might be the D (7 bases). V lost 0 bases and J 1 base, leaving 16 bases between the germline ends. The germline CDR1 and CDR2 sequences are MNHEY and SVGAGI. The CDR3 covers 18 residues.